The T cell receptor beta chain described here comes from a study of tissue T cells after allogeneic stem cell transplantation. Specified time point: mouse harvest day 14 after allogeneic transplant. Mouse grafts combined 10^7 T-cell-depleted bone marrow cells with 10^6 splenic CD5+ T cells. This mouse GVHD model was MHC-mismatched B6 to BALB/c, profiled day 7 or 14. In this sample, this clone turned up a few times. Gene names denote mouse genes. The CDR3 extends 1 residue past the end of the read, so its final part is completed from the germline J gene. Using immunoSEQ multiplex PCR, the repertoire was profiled, and TCRdb retains in-frame clones only, with some absent. The data hold almost 7,000 clones, with around 37% observed a single time. Trimming cost V 5 bases and J 0 bases, with 7 bases left between them. The V gene's germline CDR1 is KGHPV and CDR2 FQNQEV (reference sequence). CDR3 length: 14 residues.

Specimen: skin. This clonotype was sampled from a female BALB/c mouse given C57BL/6 T cells with graft-versus-host disease after an allogeneic hematopoietic cell transplant. J is TRBJ2-2 and V is TRBV26; D not certain. The DNA read from the CDR3 is TGTGCCAGCAGTGGACGGGCAAACACCGGGCAGCTCTAC. This codes for CASSGRANTGQLY. The full CDR3 sequence reads CASSGRANTGQLYF.